The present T cell receptor (beta chain) was sequenced within a study of T cell repertoires in cytomegalovirus infection. Overall study context: A matching HLA type, together with CMV infection, was signaled by public TCR beta signatures.

The CDR3 length is 15 residues. Germline V CDR1 and CDR2: MDHEN, SYDVKM. Between the trimmed V and J ends, which lost 5 bases and 0 bases, there was a span of 13 bases. The study, taken as a whole, reports: Individuals carrying CMV plus the relevant HLA were identified by cumulative frequency of public TCR beta families.

One entry per CDR3 protein results from TCRdb running MiXCR on the reads. The table lists approximately 500,000 distinct CDR3 sequences, about 15% of them singletons, with roughly a quarter in the top ten. This clonotype was detected ten times or more. The antigen is undetermined. The rearrangement uses TRBV28 and TRBJ2-5; no clear D. Specimen: CD8+ T cells from PBMCs. The receptor was isolated from a human donor in good health (CMV status not recorded). Some clones in this sample may be carry-over from other donors' samples. The CDR3 DNA sequence: TGTGCCAGCAGTATTGACAAGATGTACCAAGAGACCCAGTACTTC. It translates to CASSIDKMYQETQYF.